The clone carrying this T cell receptor beta chain has just a few counts. The source of the sample is a study of human T cells and chemical hapten exposure. Study-level background: The variation in per-sample TCR yields arose mainly from small differences in pooled library volumes.

Trimming removed 4 bases from V and 1 base from J; junction bases left unmatched: 4. This CDR3 comprises 14 residues. Germline V gene sequence: CDR1 SGHTA, CDR2 FQGNSA. The time point: healthy volunteer bleed at 6 weeks. Sequencing started from total RNA isolated from unfractionated whole blood. The library attached unique molecular identifiers to individual cDNA molecules. TCRdb used MiXCR to reprocess the RACE reads, holding one entry per CDR3 protein. The repertoire holds about 65,000 distinct CDR3 sequences, with 6% to 7% as singletons. The chain links TRBV7-2 to TRBJ2-7; 7 bases align to TRBD2. The sample consisted of whole blood. The receptor's source is a female donor in good health. Some clones in this sample may be carry-over from other donors' samples. CDR3 nucleotide sequence: TGTGCCAGCAGCTACTCAGCGGGATCCTACGAGCAGTACTTC. This translates into CASSYSAGSYEQYF.